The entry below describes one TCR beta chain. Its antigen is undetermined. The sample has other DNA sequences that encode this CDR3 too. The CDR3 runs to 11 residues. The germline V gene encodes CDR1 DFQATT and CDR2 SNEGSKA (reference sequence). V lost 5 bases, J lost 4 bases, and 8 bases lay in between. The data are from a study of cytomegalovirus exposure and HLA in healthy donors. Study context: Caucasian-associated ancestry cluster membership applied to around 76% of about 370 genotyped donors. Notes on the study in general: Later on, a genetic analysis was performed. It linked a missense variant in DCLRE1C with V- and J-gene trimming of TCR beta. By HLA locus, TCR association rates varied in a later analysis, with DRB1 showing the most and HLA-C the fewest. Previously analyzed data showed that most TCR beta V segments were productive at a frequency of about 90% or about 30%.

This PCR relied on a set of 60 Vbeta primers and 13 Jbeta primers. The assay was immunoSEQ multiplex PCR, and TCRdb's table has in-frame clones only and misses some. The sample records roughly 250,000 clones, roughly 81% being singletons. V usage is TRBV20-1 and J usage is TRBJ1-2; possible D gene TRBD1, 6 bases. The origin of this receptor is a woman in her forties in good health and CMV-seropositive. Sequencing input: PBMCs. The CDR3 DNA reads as TGCAGTGCTCCGACAGGCTATGGCTACACCTTC. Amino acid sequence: CSAPTGYGYTF.